This section outlines one TCR beta chain sequence together with its context. Antigen unknown. Germline lookup yields CDR1 MNHEY and CDR2 SMNVEV (reference sequence). With 7 bases removed from V and 5 bases from J, the gap between germline ends came to 20 bases. The CDR3 covers 15 residues. This sample was included in a study of cytomegalovirus exposure and HLA in healthy donors. PCR amplification relied on 60 Vbeta primers (plus 13 Jbeta primers). Authors' methods: There were about 80 million unique TCR beta chains by a later count, and about 12 million of them were shared. TCRdb keeps only in-frame clones here, not all; method: immunoSEQ multiplex PCR. V and J calls and clone size are given by that table; D and trimming were obtained from the DNA. Among some 130,000 clones listed, 75% to 90% were seen once. General study points: Looking again later, the authors saw that most CMV-associated TCR beta chains seemed HLA-restricted. In a later analysis, parvovirus B19, influenza, CMV and Epstein-Barr virus appeared linked to several top co-occurrence clusters.

Healthy donors of bone marrow made up the group. V and J are TRBV27 and TRBJ1-1, with D possibly being TRBD1 (5 bases). The sequenced material came from PBMCs. This TCR was recovered from a woman aged 45-59 years in good health and CMV-seropositive. CDR3: CASISLLVGGTEAFF. CDR3 in DNA: TGTGCCAGCATATCGCTCCTCGTTGGGGGGACTGAAGCTTTCTTT.